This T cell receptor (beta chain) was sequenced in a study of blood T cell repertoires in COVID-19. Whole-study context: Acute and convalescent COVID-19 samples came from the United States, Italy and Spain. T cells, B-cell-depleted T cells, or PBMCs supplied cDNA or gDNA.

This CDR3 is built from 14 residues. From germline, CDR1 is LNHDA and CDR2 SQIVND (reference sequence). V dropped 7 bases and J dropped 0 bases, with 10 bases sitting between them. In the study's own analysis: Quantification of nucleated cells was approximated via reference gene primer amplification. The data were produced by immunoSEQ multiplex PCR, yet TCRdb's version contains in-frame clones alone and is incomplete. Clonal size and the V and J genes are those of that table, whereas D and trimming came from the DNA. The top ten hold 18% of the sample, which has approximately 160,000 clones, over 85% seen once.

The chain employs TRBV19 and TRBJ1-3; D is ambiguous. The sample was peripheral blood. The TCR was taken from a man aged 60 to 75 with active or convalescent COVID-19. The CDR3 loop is CASISASSGNTIYF. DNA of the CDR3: TGTGCCAGTATTAGTGCGTCCTCTGGAAACACCATATATTTT.